One and the same sample provided the 25 T cell receptor beta chains below, sequenced in a study of beta chain features in type 1 diabetes. General study points: Within each of all four CD4+ subsets, Type 1 diabetes patients had TCRB CDR3s that were moderately but significantly shorter.

Expressed TCRB transcripts were sequenced, since all the RNA that had been isolated was reverse transcribed. TCRdb's copy holds only in-frame clones and misses some; the assay was immunoSEQ multiplex PCR. The sample has some 280,000 clones; about 13% are singletons. These receptors lack a known antigen. Specimen: naive CD4+ T cells from blood. These receptors all come from a young man with type 1 diabetes.

Only a few counts were recorded for this clone. The rearrangement links TRBV14 to TRBJ2-7; D possibly corresponds to TRBD1 (6 bases). V was trimmed by 2 bases and J by 3 bases, leaving 14 bases between them. The CDR3 length is 15 residues. CDR1 is SGHDN and CDR2 is FVKESK in the germline V gene. The CDR3 protein is CASSQRPGQYYEQYF. The CDR3 nucleotides read TGTGCCAGCAGCCAAAGGCCGGGACAATACTACGAGCAGTACTTC. The full variable domain, completed using reference TRBV14 and TRBJ2-7, is EAGVTQFPSHSVIEKGQTVTLRCDPISGHDNLYWYRRVMGKEIKFLLHFVKESKQDESGMPNNRFLAERTGGTYSTLKVQPAELEDSGVYFCASSQRPGQYYEQYFGPGTRLTVT.

This clone has more than one count but fewer than ten. Other DNA sequences from this sample encode an identical CDR3 as well. V is TRBV5-4 and J is TRBJ2-7; 7 bases are shared with TRBD1. Germline lookup yields CDR1 SGHNT and CDR2 YYREEE (reference sequence). V lost 2 bases to trimming and J lost 2 bases; unmatched junction nucleotides: 1. CDR3 length equals 13 residues. CDR3 nucleotide sequence: TGTGCCAGCAGCTTCGACAGGGCCTACGAGCAGTACTTC. This codes for CASSFDRAYEQYF.

A few counts support this clone. The chain couples TRBV7-9 to TRBJ2-2, with D possibly matching TRBD2 (5 bases). The germline CDR1 and CDR2 sequences are SEHNR and FQNEAQ (reference sequence). There are 13 residues in the CDR3. Between the trimmed V and J ends, which lost 6 bases and 9 bases, there was a span of 14 bases. CDR3 in amino acids: CASSFWGARELFF. CDR3 in DNA: TGTGCCAGCAGTTTTTGGGGAGCGCGGGAGCTGTTTTTT.

There are a few counts of this clone. Written as DNA, the CDR3 is TGTGCCAGTAGTATACAGCTCCGGGGCGAGCAGTACTTC. This sequence encodes CASSIQLRGEQYF. The genes are TRBV19 and TRBJ2-7; TRBD2 is a possible D gene (5 bases). The germline V and J ends were trimmed by 2 bases and 6 bases, with 11 bases remaining between them. CDR3 length: 13 residues. Germline CDR1 LNHDA, CDR2 SQIVND (reference sequence).

The chain carries TRBV4-2 and TRBJ2-1; D may be TRBD2 (5 bases). CDR3 length: 13 residues. V shed 1 base and J shed 6 bases, with 7 bases lying between them. Looked up from germline, CDR1 is LGHNA and CDR2 is YNFKEQ. The CDR3 bases are TGTGCCAGCAGCCAAGGACTACCCAATGAGCAGTTCTTC. Protein: CASSQGLPNEQFF.

This clone showed up just a few times. The J gene is TRBJ1-3, the V gene TRBV10-3, with TRBD1 matching over 8 bases. Germline V gene data show CDR1 as ENHRY and CDR2 as SYGVKD. The CDR3 is 13 amino acids. The V segment lost 6 bases and the J segment 7 bases; nucleotides outside the gene matches: 5. The CDR3 loop is CAIRATGANTIYF. CDR3 sequence (DNA): TGTGCCATCAGGGCGACAGGGGCGAACACCATATATTTT.

This clone appeared a few times. V usage is TRBV30 and J usage is TRBJ2-7, with 7 nucleotides matching TRBD1. The germline gives CDR1 GTSNPN, CDR2 SVGIG (reference sequence). Trimming at V came to 4 bases and at J to 9 bases, leaving 9 bases not matched to a gene. The CDR3 loop spans 12 amino acids. In nucleotides, the CDR3 is TGTGCCTGGACAGGGGGACCCTCCCGGCAGTACTTC. The encoded protein is CAWTGGPSRQYF. The full variable domain, its missing parts supplied by reference TRBV30 and TRBJ2-7, is SQTIHQWPATLVQPVGSPLSLECTVEGTSNPNLYWYRQAAGRGLQLLFYSVGIGQISSEVPQNLSASRPQDRQFILSSKKLLLSDSGFYLCAWTGGPSRQYFGPGTRLTVT.

J is TRBJ2-7 and V is TRBV2, with 7 bases lining up with TRBD1. The CDR3 covers 14 residues. J gave up 2 bases and V 6 bases, and 7 bases lay outside the gene matches. Germline V gene lookup returns CDR1 SNHLY and CDR2 FYNNEI. Here the CDR3 DNA reads TGTGCCAGCAGCTCACAGGGGAAGCCCTACGAGCAGTACTTC. Amino acids: CASSSQGKPYEQYF.

This clone has just a few counts. J is TRBJ2-2 and V is TRBV19; D is possibly TRBD1 (6 bases). Germline CDR1 reads LNHDA; CDR2 reads SQIVND (reference sequence). V was shortened by 1 base and J by 6 bases, with 9 bases between the two germline ends. This CDR3 has 14 residues. CDR3 loop: CASSIGPGAGELFF. For the CDR3, the DNA is TGTGCCAGTAGTATAGGTCCAGGGGCCGGGGAGCTGTTTTTT.

This clone was counted between two and nine times. The chain couples TRBV10-3 to TRBJ2-3; TRBD2 is a possible D gene (7 bases). The V gene lost 6 bases and the J gene lost 2 bases, with 18 bases spanning the gap. From germline, CDR1 is ENHRY and CDR2 SYGVKD. This CDR3 spans 16 amino acids. CDR3 amino acids: CAISEGRGSLTDTQYF. The CDR3 nucleotides read TGTGCCATCAGCGAGGGGAGGGGGTCACTCACAGATACGCAGTATTTT.

The gene calls are TRBV9 and TRBJ2-4; D is perhaps TRBD1 (5 bases). The CDR3 has 14 residues. Trimming removed 2 bases at V and 6 bases at J, with 12 bases between. Germline lookup yields CDR1 SGDLS and CDR2 YYNGEE. The CDR3 spells CASSVGQVGNIQYF. As DNA, the CDR3 is TGTGCCAGCAGCGTCGGACAAGTGGGAAACATTCAGTACTTC.

This clone has only a few counts. The chain couples TRBV2 to TRBJ2-1; the match to TRBD2 covers 12 bases. This CDR3 comprises 18 residues. The ends lost 5 bases at V and 0 bases at J; junction bases unmatched: 8. The germline gives CDR1 SNHLY, CDR2 FYNNEI. The CDR3 sequence: CASSPGLAGASSYNEQFF. The CDR3 region has the DNA TGTGCCAGCAGTCCGGGACTAGCGGGCGCCAGCTCCTACAATGAGCAGTTCTTC.

As concerns this clone: Distinct nucleotide sequences in the sample also encode this CDR3. This rearrangement joins TRBV15 to TRBJ2-7; possible D gene TRBD2, 5 bases. V lost 0 bases and J 4 bases, leaving 7 bases between the germline ends. The length of the CDR3 is 13 residues. Germline CDR1 is LNHNV and CDR2 is YYDKDF (reference sequence). In nucleotides, the CDR3 is TGTGCCACCAGCAGAGACCGGGGATACGAGCAGTACTTC. It encodes CATSRDRGYEQYF.

This clone was seen more than once but under ten times. CDR3 residues: CASSPSRELNTEAFF. Here the CDR3 DNA reads TGTGCCAGCAGCCCCTCGAGGGAGCTGAACACTGAAGCTTTCTTT. The chain is built from TRBV7-2 and TRBJ1-1; D gene unclear. Deletions cut 5 bases from V and 0 bases from J, with 13 bases between. The CDR3 sequence is 15 residues long. Germline loops: CDR1 SGHTA, CDR2 FQGNSA.

The V call is TRBV27, the J call TRBJ2-7; D is uncertain. The CDR3 is made up of 10 amino acids. Germline CDR1 and CDR2: MNHEY and SMNVEV (reference sequence). The V and J ends lost 7 bases and 4 bases respectively, with 5 bases between them. The CDR3 is CASTLYEQYF. CDR3 coding DNA: TGTGCCAGCACCCTTTACGAGCAGTACTTC.

V is TRBV4-1 and J is TRBJ2-2, with a weak D call TRBD1 (6 bases). This CDR3 region has 16 residues. The V and J ends lost 4 bases and 0 bases respectively, with 12 bases between them. CDR1 MGHRA and CDR2 YSYEKL come from the germline V gene. CDR3 in DNA: TGCGCCAGCAGCCCCCGTGGGGGCTCGAACACCGGGGAGCTGTTTTTT. This encodes CASSPRGGSNTGELFF.

The rearrangement links TRBV7-9 to TRBJ2-5; 8 positions match TRBD2. Unmatched junction bases numbered 7, after V lost 5 bases and J lost 5 bases. Germline V gene sequence: CDR1 SEHNR, CDR2 FQNEAQ (reference sequence). The CDR3 has 14 amino acids. This chain's CDR3 is CASSDTRGRETQYF. In DNA form, the CDR3 reads TGTGCCAGCAGCGATACCCGCGGGAGGGAGACCCAGTACTTC. The complete variable domain, with remaining parts taken from reference TRBV7-9 and TRBJ2-5, reads DTGVSQNPRHKITKRGQNVTFRCDPISEHNRLYWYRQTLGQGPEFLTYFQNEAQLEKSRLLSDRFSAERPKGSFSTLEIQRTEQGDSAMYLCASSDTRGRETQYFGPGTRLLVL.

This clone was seen a handful of times. The V gene is TRBV7-2, the J gene TRBJ2-3; no firm D call. The CDR3 spans 14 residues. V shed 0 bases and J shed 1 base, with 5 bases lying between them. Germline-derived CDR1 and CDR2 are SGHTA and FQGNSA. CDR3 residues: CASSLAIGTDTQYF. The CDR3 DNA reads as TGTGCCAGCAGCTTAGCCATAGGCACAGATACGCAGTATTTT. Drawing the rest from reference TRBV7-2 and TRBJ2-3, the complete variable domain is GAGVSQSPSNKVTEKGKDVELRCDPISGHTALYWYRQSLGQGLEFLIYFQGNSAPDKSGLPSDRFSAERTGGSVSTLTIQRTQQEDSAVYLCASSLAIGTDTQYFGPGTRLTVL.

A few counts support this clone. The chain joins TRBV7-3 to TRBJ2-1; possible D gene TRBD2, 6 bases. Trimming left V 6 bases short and J 3 bases short, with 12 bases between. The CDR3 spans 14 residues. Germline V CDR1 and CDR2: SGHTA, FQGTGA. The CDR3 sequence: CASSWDSGYNEQFF. In DNA form, the CDR3 reads TGTGCCAGCAGTTGGGACTCCGGCTACAATGAGCAGTTCTTC. Together with reference TRBV7-3 and TRBJ2-1, the CDR3 gives the full variable domain: GAGVSQTPSNKVTEKGKYVELRCDPISGHTALYWYRQSLGQGPEFLIYFQGTGAADDSGLPNDRFFAVRPEGSVSTLKIQRTERGDSAVYLCASSWDSGYNEQFFGPGTRLTVL.

The chain couples TRBV6-5 to TRBJ1-4; 9 bases match TRBD1. This CDR3 is built from 13 residues. The V gene end was trimmed by 6 bases and the J gene end by 8 bases; junction bases not matched to a gene: 4. Germline V gene data show CDR1 as MNHEY and CDR2 as SVGAGI. CDR3 region: CASRRTGVEKLFF. CDR3 in DNA: TGTGCCAGCAGAAGGACAGGGGTCGAAAAACTGTTTTTT.

This clone was seen only a few times. The chain employs TRBV20-1 and TRBJ2-7, with D tentatively TRBD2 (6 bases). V dropped 0 bases and J dropped 9 bases, with 9 bases sitting between them. The germline V gene has CDR1 DFQATT and CDR2 SNEGSKA (reference sequence). This CDR3 is built from 11 residues. In nucleotides, the CDR3 is TGCAGTGCTAGAGAAAGGGGAGGGCAGTACTTC. Its protein product is CSARERGGQYF.

The sample holds a few counts of this clone. This chain uses TRBV15 with TRBJ2-7; TRBD1 aligns across 7 bases. Germline-derived CDR1 and CDR2 are LNHNV and YYDKDF (reference sequence). With 3 bases clipped from V and 0 bases from J, the junction kept 8 bases outside the gene matches. The CDR3 covers 16 residues. The CDR3 here is CATSREQGRRSYEQYF. DNA of the CDR3: TGTGCCACCAGCAGGGAACAGGGGAGACGCTCCTACGAGCAGTACTTC.

The chain recombines TRBV2 with TRBJ1-4; D not resolved. In germline, CDR1 is SNHLY, CDR2 FYNNEI. CDR3 size: 12 residues. The V gene lost 5 bases and the J gene lost 8 bases, with 9 bases spanning the gap. The DNA for the CDR3 is TGTGCCAGCAGTCAACAGCGGGAAAAACTGTTTTTT. The encoded protein is CASSQQREKLFF.

This chain's CDR3 is CASSLGALAGSADTQYF. The CDR3, as DNA: TGTGCCAGCAGCTTAGGGGCGCTAGCGGGAAGCGCAGATACGCAGTATTTT. This chain connects TRBV11-3 to TRBJ2-3; 9 nucleotides match TRBD2. This CDR3 region has 17 residues. V was pared by 1 base and J by 4 bases, with 9 bases of the junction left unmatched. Germline values: CDR1 SGHNT, CDR2 YENEEA.

The genes are TRBV9 and TRBJ2-1; 7 nucleotides line up with TRBD2. Trimming removed 3 bases from V and 2 bases from J; junction bases left unmatched: 11. CDR3 length: 17 residues. The germline CDR1 and CDR2 sequences are SGDLS and YYNGEE. CDR3 amino acids: CASSAQISAGAYNEQFF. CDR3 DNA sequence: TGTGCCAGCAGCGCCCAAATTTCGGCGGGAGCCTACAATGAGCAGTTCTTC.